These 8 T cell receptor beta chains were all obtained from the same sample, sequenced in a study of blood T cell repertoires in COVID-19. Libraries were prepared by immunoSEQ multiplex PCR; TCRdb keeps only in-frame clonotypes and omits some of them. This sample carries about 170,000 clones, more than 75% of them seen once, and the ten largest clones take more than 3%. The sample was peripheral blood. These receptors were obtained from a man in his sixties or seventies with acute or convalescent COVID-19.

The chain uses TRBV6-5 and TRBJ1-2; D possibly corresponds to TRBD1 (5 bases). The V gene's germline CDR1 is MNHEY and CDR2 SVGAGI. Trimming took off 4 bases at V and 4 bases at J, with 16 bases between the two ends. The CDR3 has 15 residues. The chain's CDR3 is CASSLLRTGLYGYTF. The CDR3 region has the DNA TGTGCCAGCAGTTTGCTCCGCACAGGTCTCTATGGCTACACCTTC.

The CDR3 loop is CASSIDRGYEQYF. In DNA form, the CDR3 reads TGTGCCAGCAGCATAGACAGGGGTTACGAGCAGTACTTC. The chain couples TRBV7-3 to TRBJ2-7, with 8 positions matching TRBD1. Germline assignment: CDR1 SGHTA and CDR2 FQGTGA. CDR3 length: 13 amino acids. J was trimmed by 4 bases and V by 5 bases; bases with no gene match: 4.

The CDR3 sequence is CAWTVSGGGFNEKLFF. CDR3 in DNA: TGTGCCTGGACCGTATCCGGCGGGGGGTTTAATGAAAAACTGTTTTTT. V is TRBV30 and J is TRBJ1-4; D might be TRBD1 (5 bases). The germline V gene encodes CDR1 GTSNPN and CDR2 SVGIG (reference sequence). Deletions cut 4 bases from V and 4 bases from J, with 19 bases between. The CDR3 extends over 16 amino acids.

This sequence joins TRBV5-4 and TRBJ2-1; the match to TRBD2 covers 7 bases. Germline CDR1 reads SGHNT; CDR2 reads YYREEE (reference sequence). This CDR3 contains 14 residues. The V and J ends lost 4 bases and 5 bases, in that order; junction bases with no gene match: 6. CDR3 in DNA: TGTGCCAGCAGCACGGCTAGCGGTAACAATGAGCAGTTCTTC. Its protein is CASSTASGNNEQFF.

The rearrangement joins TRBV19 to TRBJ2-1, with 7 bases that match TRBD1. Trimming at V came to 1 base and at J to 3 bases, leaving 9 bases not matched to a gene. Germline CDR1 and CDR2: LNHDA and SQIVND (reference sequence). CDR3 length: 17 amino acids. The CDR3 nucleotides are TGTGCCAGTAGTATAGCCCAGCCAGGGACAGTCTACAATGAGCAGTTCTTC. This gives the protein CASSIAQPGTVYNEQFF.

V and J are TRBV18 and TRBJ1-1; 9 nucleotides match TRBD1. Trimming at V came to 3 bases and at J to 0 bases, leaving 2 bases not matched to a gene. There are 15 residues in the CDR3. In germline, CDR1 is KGHSH, CDR2 LQKENI. As DNA, the CDR3 is TGTGCCAGCTCACCGACAGGGGGTATGAACACTGAAGCTTTCTTT. This codes for CASSPTGGMNTEAFF. Together with reference TRBV18 and TRBJ1-1, the CDR3 gives the full variable domain: NAGVMQNPRHLVRRRGQEARLRCSPMKGHSHVYWYRQLPEEGLKFMVYLQKENIIDESGMPKERFSAEFPKEGPSILRIQQVVRGDSAAYFCASSPTGGMNTEAFFGQGTRLTVV.

The rearrangement uses TRBV11-3 and TRBJ2-5; maybe TRBD2 (7 bases). The CDR3 is 14 amino acids. V was cut by 5 bases and J by 4 bases, with 14 bases left in between. CDR1 is SGHNT, CDR2 YENEEA, per germline. In DNA form, the CDR3 reads TGTGCCAGCAGCCCCAACGGGGGGCGAGAGACCCAGTACTTC. Its translation is CASSPNGGRETQYF.

With regard to this clone: One end of the junction does not line up with germline, which may come from a read error. The rearrangement uses TRBV15 and TRBJ2-3, with TRBD1 identical over 7 bases. CDR3 length: 15 amino acids. Germline-derived CDR1 and CDR2 are LNHNV and YYDKDF (reference sequence). CDR3 DNA: TGTGCCGCCAGCAGAGACCGTTTACAGGGGGATACGCAGTATTTT. It codes for CAASRDRLQGDTQYF. Together with reference TRBV15 and TRBJ2-3, the CDR3 gives the full variable domain: DAMVIQNPRYQVTQFGKPVTLSCSQTLNHNVMYWYQQKSSQAPKLLFHYYDKDFNNEADTPDNFQSRRPNTSFCFLDIRSPGLGDTAMYLCAASRDRLQGDTQYFGPGTRLTVL.